The rows below give T cell receptor beta chains drawn from one sample of a study of post-analysis software for immune sequencing data. TCRdb used MiXCR to reprocess the PCR reads, holding one entry per CDR3 protein. The sample records about 770,000 distinct CDR3 sequences, just over 45% being singletons. Specimen: blood. The receptors originated from a girl aged 5-17 years with multiple sclerosis. Both conserved end residues are part of each CDR3. Fields, in order: V gene, J gene, clone size, D gene, CDR3 protein, CDR3 DNA. The D gene is left open where the match is weak. The listing skips clone size in some rows; elsewhere it reads once, few, many or a size class.

v_call: TRBV4-1; j_call: TRBJ2-7; clone_size: .; d_call: .; cdr3_aa: CASSQDRPWDYEQYF; cdr3_nt: TGCGCCAGCAGCCAAGATCGTCCCTGGGACTACGAGCAGTACTTC
v_call: TRBV6-6; j_call: TRBJ2-3; clone_size: .; d_call: .; cdr3_aa: CASSYSGYDTDTQYF; cdr3_nt: TGTGCCAGCAGTTACTCGGGCTACGACACAGATACGCAGTATTTT
v_call: TRBV20-1; j_call: TRBJ1-2; clone_size: few; d_call: .; cdr3_aa: CSARAGDGYTF; cdr3_nt: TGCAGTGCTAGAGCAGGGGATGGCTACACCTTC
v_call: TRBV9; j_call: TRBJ1-2; clone_size: .; d_call: .; cdr3_aa: CASSGGGGYTF; cdr3_nt: TGTGCCAGCAGCGGTGGGGGTGGCTACACCTTC
v_call: TRBV11-2; j_call: TRBJ2-1; clone_size: .; d_call: TRBD2; cdr3_aa: CASSLDPGLAGVKGEQFF; cdr3_nt: TGTGCCAGCAGCTTAGATCCCGGACTAGCGGGAGTAAAGGGTGAGCAGTTCTTC
v_call: TRBV6-5; j_call: TRBJ1-2; clone_size: .; d_call: .; cdr3_aa: CASSRTGTAYGYTF; cdr3_nt: TGTGCAAGCAGTCGAACCGGGACCGCTTATGGCTACACCTTC
v_call: TRBV6-5; j_call: TRBJ1-1; clone_size: once; d_call: .; cdr3_aa: CASGFGGAGTEAFF; cdr3_nt: TGTGCCAGCGGGTTCGGGGGCGCGGGCACTGAAGCTTTCTTT
v_call: TRBV24-1; j_call: TRBJ2-1; clone_size: .; d_call: TRBD2; cdr3_aa: CATGLAGSNEQFF; cdr3_nt: TGTGCCACCGGACTAGCGGGAAGTAATGAGCAGTTCTTC
v_call: TRBV12-3/TRBV12-4; j_call: TRBJ2-1; clone_size: few; d_call: TRBD2; cdr3_aa: CASSLGGTSGYYNEQFF; cdr3_nt: TGTGCCAGCAGTTTAGGGGGGACTAGCGGGTACTACAATGAGCAGTTCTTC
v_call: TRBV11-2; j_call: TRBJ2-3; clone_size: few; d_call: .; cdr3_aa: CASSEAGTGPDTQYF; cdr3_nt: TGTGCCAGCAGCGAAGCGGGGACAGGCCCAGATACGCAGTATTTT
v_call: TRBV12-3/TRBV12-4; j_call: TRBJ2-3; clone_size: .; d_call: .; cdr3_aa: CASSRSDSIRTDTQYF; cdr3_nt: TGTGCCAGCAGCCGATCCGACAGCATTCGCACAGATACGCAGTATTTT
v_call: TRBV7-6; j_call: TRBJ1-4; clone_size: .; d_call: .; cdr3_aa: CASSPTKSGVEKLFF; cdr3_nt: TGTGCCAGCAGCCCAACAAAATCAGGGGTTGAAAAACTGTTTTTT
v_call: TRBV5-6; j_call: TRBJ2-3; clone_size: .; d_call: TRBD1; cdr3_aa: CASSWDPGQGYTDTQYF; cdr3_nt: TGTGCCAGCAGCTGGGACCCGGGACAGGGGTATACAGATACGCAGTATTTT
v_call: TRBV3-1; j_call: TRBJ2-5; clone_size: .; d_call: .; cdr3_aa: CASSLNDPGTGEQYF; cdr3_nt: TGTGCCAGCAGCCTAAACGACCCAGGCACGGGGGAGCAGTACTTC
v_call: TRBV3-1; j_call: TRBJ2-5; clone_size: .; d_call: .; cdr3_aa: CASSQDDFQETQYF; cdr3_nt: TGTGCCAGCAGCCAAGATGACTTCCAAGAGACCCAGTACTTC
v_call: TRBV5-1; j_call: TRBJ2-7; clone_size: .; d_call: TRBD2; cdr3_aa: CASSLGTSGLGEQYF; cdr3_nt: TGCGCCAGCAGCTTGGGGACTAGCGGGTTGGGCGAGCAGTACTTC
v_call: TRBV7-9; j_call: TRBJ2-4; clone_size: few; d_call: .; cdr3_aa: CASSLRAQNIQYF; cdr3_nt: TGTGCCAGCAGCTTAAGGGCCCAAAACATTCAGTACTTC
v_call: TRBV20-1; j_call: TRBJ1-4; clone_size: .; d_call: .; cdr3_aa: CSATVDEKLFF; cdr3_nt: TGCAGTGCTACGGTTGATGAAAAACTGTTTTTT
v_call: TRBV20-1; j_call: TRBJ2-7; clone_size: .; d_call: TRBD2; cdr3_aa: CSALGGTSGTSYEQYF; cdr3_nt: TGCAGTGCGCTCGGGGGGACTAGCGGGACTTCCTACGAGCAGTACTTC
v_call: TRBV28; j_call: TRBJ1-1; clone_size: .; d_call: .; cdr3_aa: CASSLHVSGSPEAFF; cdr3_nt: TGTGCCAGCAGTTTACACGTTTCAGGATCCCCTGAAGCTTTCTTT
v_call: TRBV7-6; j_call: TRBJ2-7; clone_size: .; d_call: TRBD1; cdr3_aa: CASSYRGQGRGEQYF; cdr3_nt: TGTGCCAGCAGCTACCGCGGACAGGGTAGAGGCGAGCAGTACTTC
v_call: TRBV15; j_call: TRBJ2-3; clone_size: few; d_call: .; cdr3_aa: CATSRDRGTTDTQYF; cdr3_nt: TGTGCCACCAGCAGAGATCGCGGCACCACAGATACGCAGTATTTT
v_call: TRBV15; j_call: TRBJ2-4; clone_size: .; d_call: .; cdr3_aa: CATSHVTTAKNIQYF; cdr3_nt: TGTGCCACCAGCCACGTTACCACCGCCAAAAACATTCAGTACTTC
v_call: TRBV28; j_call: TRBJ2-7; clone_size: .; d_call: TRBD1; cdr3_aa: CASSGRDRGLEQYF; cdr3_nt: TGTGCCAGCAGCGGGAGGGACAGGGGGCTCGAGCAGTACTTC
v_call: TRBV29-1; j_call: TRBJ1-2; clone_size: few; d_call: .; cdr3_aa: CSVEDRAGYGYTF; cdr3_nt: TGCAGCGTTGAAGATCGGGCAGGTTATGGCTACACCTTC
v_call: TRBV7-2; j_call: TRBJ1-4; clone_size: few; d_call: .; cdr3_aa: CASSPASVGKLFF; cdr3_nt: TGTGCCAGCAGCCCTGCTAGTGTGGGAAAACTGTTTTTT
v_call: TRBV12-3/TRBV12-4; j_call: TRBJ1-5; clone_size: .; d_call: .; cdr3_aa: CASSPGTHDYNQPQHF; cdr3_nt: TGTGCCAGCAGTCCCGGGACACACGATTACAATCAGCCCCAGCATTTT
v_call: TRBV4-2; j_call: TRBJ2-5; clone_size: few; d_call: TRBD2; cdr3_aa: CASSQDPLAGGGTQYF; cdr3_nt: TGTGCCAGCAGCCAAGATCCACTAGCGGGAGGTGGGACCCAGTACTTC
v_call: TRBV30; j_call: TRBJ1-2; clone_size: .; d_call: TRBD1; cdr3_aa: CAWRTDRGLNYGYTF; cdr3_nt: TGTGCCTGGAGGACGGACAGGGGGCTGAACTATGGCTACACCTTC
v_call: TRBV20-1; j_call: TRBJ2-1; clone_size: .; d_call: .; cdr3_aa: CSARWGSSSYNEQFF; cdr3_nt: TGCAGTGCTAGATGGGGTTCCAGCTCCTACAATGAGCAGTTCTTC
v_call: TRBV29-1; j_call: TRBJ1-2; clone_size: few; d_call: .; cdr3_aa: CSVAVNYGYTF; cdr3_nt: TGCAGCGTTGCCGTGAACTATGGCTACACCTTC
v_call: TRBV2; j_call: TRBJ2-7; clone_size: .; d_call: .; cdr3_aa: CASSYRDYEQYF; cdr3_nt: TGTGCCAGCAGTTACAGGGACTACGAGCAGTACTTC
v_call: TRBV27; j_call: TRBJ2-7; clone_size: .; d_call: .; cdr3_aa: CASSARLTLTYEQYF; cdr3_nt: TGTGCCAGCAGTGCCCGCCTAACTTTAACCTACGAGCAGTACTTC
v_call: TRBV25-1; j_call: TRBJ1-2; clone_size: .; d_call: TRBD1; cdr3_aa: CASSEPGTGFYGYTF; cdr3_nt: TGTGCCAGCAGTGAACCCGGGACAGGATTCTATGGCTACACCTTC
v_call: TRBV25-1; j_call: TRBJ1-5; clone_size: .; d_call: .; cdr3_aa: CASSVLGINQPQHF; cdr3_nt: TGTGCCAGCAGTGTATTGGGGATCAATCAGCCCCAGCATTTT
v_call: TRBV7-2; j_call: TRBJ2-3; clone_size: once; d_call: .; cdr3_aa: CASSLVGLAPDTQYF; cdr3_nt: TGTGCCAGCAGCTTAGTAGGGCTAGCCCCCGATACGCAGTATTTT
v_call: TRBV9; j_call: TRBJ1-1; clone_size: .; d_call: .; cdr3_aa: CASSVAGGQEAFF; cdr3_nt: TGTGCCAGCAGCGTAGCTGGGGGGCAGGAAGCTTTCTTT
v_call: TRBV20-1; j_call: TRBJ2-1; clone_size: .; d_call: .; cdr3_aa: CSAREGRDRYNEQFF; cdr3_nt: TGCAGTGCTAGAGAAGGCAGGGACCGTTACAATGAGCAGTTCTTC
v_call: TRBV11-2; j_call: TRBJ2-3; clone_size: .; d_call: .; cdr3_aa: CASSLEGTSRGGQYF; cdr3_nt: TGTGCCAGCAGCTTAGAGGGTACTAGCCGGGGAGGGCAGTATTTT
v_call: TRBV10-3; j_call: TRBJ2-3; clone_size: .; d_call: TRBD2; cdr3_aa: CAVGVGDGLAGEWADTQYF; cdr3_nt: TGTGCCGTAGGAGTAGGAGACGGACTAGCGGGAGAGTGGGCAGATACGCAGTATTTT
v_call: TRBV27; j_call: TRBJ2-1; clone_size: .; d_call: .; cdr3_aa: CASSLFGTQTSYNEQFF; cdr3_nt: TGTGCCAGCAGTTTATTCGGGACGCAAACCTCCTACAATGAGCAGTTCTTC
v_call: TRBV29-1; j_call: TRBJ2-7; clone_size: few; d_call: .; cdr3_aa: CSVVPGRSSYEQYF; cdr3_nt: TGCAGCGTTGTACCGGGACGGAGCTCCTACGAGCAGTACTTC
v_call: TRBV4-2; j_call: TRBJ2-1; clone_size: many; d_call: TRBD2; cdr3_aa: CASSQGTSGFGEQFF; cdr3_nt: TGTGCCAGCAGCCAAGGGACTAGCGGTTTCGGAGAGCAGTTCTTC
v_call: TRBV20-1; j_call: TRBJ2-7; clone_size: .; d_call: .; cdr3_aa: CSASSRGLGEQYF; cdr3_nt: TGCAGTGCTAGCTCCAGGGGCCTGGGGGAGCAGTACTTC
v_call: TRBV24-1; j_call: TRBJ2-1; clone_size: .; d_call: TRBD1; cdr3_aa: CATSDPGTGSSYNEQFF; cdr3_nt: TGTGCCACCAGTGATCCCGGGACAGGGAGCTCCTACAATGAGCAGTTCTTC
v_call: TRBV29-1; j_call: TRBJ1-4; clone_size: many; d_call: .; cdr3_aa: CSVEASLGEKLFF; cdr3_nt: TGCAGCGTTGAGGCCAGTCTGGGTGAAAAACTGTTTTTT
v_call: TRBV5-5; j_call: TRBJ2-1; clone_size: .; d_call: .; cdr3_aa: CASSLDLFSGEQFF; cdr3_nt: TGTGCCAGCAGCTTGGACTTGTTTTCCGGTGAGCAGTTCTTC
v_call: TRBV12-3/TRBV12-4; j_call: TRBJ1-2; clone_size: few; d_call: .; cdr3_aa: CASTTRTNYGYTF; cdr3_nt: TGTGCCAGCACTACCCGGACTAACTATGGCTACACCTTC
v_call: TRBV6-4; j_call: TRBJ2-7; clone_size: few; d_call: .; cdr3_aa: CASSDSPWSEQYF; cdr3_nt: TGTGCCAGCAGTGATAGCCCCTGGAGCGAGCAGTACTTC
v_call: TRBV7-2; j_call: TRBJ2-3; clone_size: .; d_call: .; cdr3_aa: CASSLEFQGDTQYF; cdr3_nt: TGTGCCAGCAGCTTGGAATTTCAAGGAGATACGCAGTATTTT
v_call: TRBV5-1; j_call: TRBJ1-2; clone_size: .; d_call: TRBD1; cdr3_aa: CASGLGGDRAGYTF; cdr3_nt: TGCGCCAGCGGCTTGGGAGGGGACAGGGCTGGCTACACCTTC
v_call: TRBV7-9; j_call: TRBJ2-5; clone_size: few; d_call: .; cdr3_aa: CASSLSQGKQETQYF; cdr3_nt: TGTGCCAGCAGCTTATCCCAGGGGAAGCAAGAGACCCAGTACTTC
v_call: TRBV5-1; j_call: TRBJ2-3; clone_size: .; d_call: TRBD2; cdr3_aa: CASSLGLAEFTDTQYF; cdr3_nt: TGCGCCAGCAGCTTAGGACTAGCGGAGTTCACAGATACGCAGTATTTT